What follows is one T cell receptor beta chain and its context. This record belongs to a study of CD8 T cells in Susac syndrome. From germline, CDR1 is MNHNY and CDR2 SVGAGI (reference sequence). Trimming removed 6 bases at V and 0 bases at J, with 8 bases between. The CDR3 length is 13 residues. RNA amounts of roughly 0.5 to 1 ug underwent reverse transcription with random hexamers. Amplification of the TCR beta CDR3 was carried out by immunoSEQ multiplex PCR, which spanned a total of 54 Vbeta and 13 Jbeta segments. Each CDR3 protein gets one entry after TCRdb re-called the immunoSEQ multiplex PCR reads with MiXCR. The sample yields some 180,000 distinct CDR3 sequences, over 90% seen once.

The chain carries TRBV6-6 and TRBJ1-1; D is uncertain. The TCR was taken from a human donor with Susac syndrome. Source material: CD4+ T cells from PBMCs. The CDR3 here is CASSQPMNTEAFF. In DNA, the CDR3 is TGTGCCAGCAGCCAACCGATGAACACTGAAGCTTTCTTT.